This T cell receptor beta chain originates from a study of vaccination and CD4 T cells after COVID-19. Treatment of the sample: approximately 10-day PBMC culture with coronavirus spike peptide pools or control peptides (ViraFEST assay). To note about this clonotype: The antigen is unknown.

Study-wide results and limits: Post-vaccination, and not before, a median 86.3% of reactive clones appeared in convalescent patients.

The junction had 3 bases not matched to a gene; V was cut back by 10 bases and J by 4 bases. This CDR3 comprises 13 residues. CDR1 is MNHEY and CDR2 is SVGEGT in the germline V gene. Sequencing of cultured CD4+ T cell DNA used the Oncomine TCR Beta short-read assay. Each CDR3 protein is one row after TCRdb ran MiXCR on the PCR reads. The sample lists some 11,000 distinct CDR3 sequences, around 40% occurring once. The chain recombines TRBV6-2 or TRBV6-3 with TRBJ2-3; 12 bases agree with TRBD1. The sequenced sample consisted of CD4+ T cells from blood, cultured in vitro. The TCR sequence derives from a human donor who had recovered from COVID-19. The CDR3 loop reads CATGQGAADTQYF. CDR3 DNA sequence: TGTGCCACGGGACAGGGGGCCGCAGATACGCAGTATTTT.